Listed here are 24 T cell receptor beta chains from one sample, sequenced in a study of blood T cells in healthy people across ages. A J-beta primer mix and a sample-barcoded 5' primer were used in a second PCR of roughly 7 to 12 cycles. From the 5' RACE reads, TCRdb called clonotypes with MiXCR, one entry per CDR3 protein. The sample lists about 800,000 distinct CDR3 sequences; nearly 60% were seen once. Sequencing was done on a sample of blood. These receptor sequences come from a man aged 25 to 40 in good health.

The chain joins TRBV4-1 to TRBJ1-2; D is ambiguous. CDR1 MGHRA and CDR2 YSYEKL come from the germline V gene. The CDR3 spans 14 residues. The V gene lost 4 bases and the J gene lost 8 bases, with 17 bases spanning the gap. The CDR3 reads CASSRLSSGGGYTF. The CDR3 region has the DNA TGCGCCAGCAGCCGCCTGTCGTCTGGAGGAGGCTACACCTTC.

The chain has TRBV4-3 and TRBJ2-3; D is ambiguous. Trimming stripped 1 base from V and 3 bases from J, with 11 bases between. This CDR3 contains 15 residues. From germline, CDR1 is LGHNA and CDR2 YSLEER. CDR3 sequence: CASSQGRARTDTQYF. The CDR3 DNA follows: TGCGCCAGCAGCCAAGGACGGGCTAGGACAGATACGCAGTATTTT.

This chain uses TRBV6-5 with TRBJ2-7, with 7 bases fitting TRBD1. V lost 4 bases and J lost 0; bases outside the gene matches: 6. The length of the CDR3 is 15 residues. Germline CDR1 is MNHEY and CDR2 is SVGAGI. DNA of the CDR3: TGTGCCAGCAGTTCCCCTGACAGGGTCTCCTACGAGCAGTACTTC. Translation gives CASSSPDRVSYEQYF.

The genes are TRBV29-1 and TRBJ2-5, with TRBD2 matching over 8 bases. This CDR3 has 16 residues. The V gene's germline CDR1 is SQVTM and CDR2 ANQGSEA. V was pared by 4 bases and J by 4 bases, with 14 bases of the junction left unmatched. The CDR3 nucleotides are TGCAGCGTTGTCGGGGGGCTAGCGGGTTTCGTAGAGACCCAGTACTTC. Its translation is CSVVGGLAGFVETQYF.

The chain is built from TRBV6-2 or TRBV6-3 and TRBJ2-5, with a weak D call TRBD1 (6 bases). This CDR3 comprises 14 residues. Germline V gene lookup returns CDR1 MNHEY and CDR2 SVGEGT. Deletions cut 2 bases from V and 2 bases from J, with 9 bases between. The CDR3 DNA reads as TGTGCCAGCAGTTACGGGACACGACAAGAGACCCAGTACTTC. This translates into CASSYGTRQETQYF.

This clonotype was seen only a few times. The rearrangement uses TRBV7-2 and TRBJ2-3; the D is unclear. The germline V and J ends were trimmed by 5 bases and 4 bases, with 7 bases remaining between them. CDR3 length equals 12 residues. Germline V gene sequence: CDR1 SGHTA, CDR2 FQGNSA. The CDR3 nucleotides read TGTGCCAGCAGCCAGTTTTCAGATACGCAGTATTTT. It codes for CASSQFSDTQYF.

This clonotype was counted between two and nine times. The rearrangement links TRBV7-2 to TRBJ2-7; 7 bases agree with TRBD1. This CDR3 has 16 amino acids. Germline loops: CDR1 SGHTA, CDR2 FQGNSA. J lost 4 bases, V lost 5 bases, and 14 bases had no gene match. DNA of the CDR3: TGTGCCAGCAGCGTAACTTTCACAGGGGTGAATTACGAGCAGTACTTC. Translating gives CASSVTFTGVNYEQYF.

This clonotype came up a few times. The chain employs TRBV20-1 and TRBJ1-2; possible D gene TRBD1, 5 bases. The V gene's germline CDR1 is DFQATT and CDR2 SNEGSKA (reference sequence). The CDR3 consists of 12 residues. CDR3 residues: CSLEGNNNGYTF. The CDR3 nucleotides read TGCAGCCTCGAGGGGAATAATAATGGCTACACCTTC.

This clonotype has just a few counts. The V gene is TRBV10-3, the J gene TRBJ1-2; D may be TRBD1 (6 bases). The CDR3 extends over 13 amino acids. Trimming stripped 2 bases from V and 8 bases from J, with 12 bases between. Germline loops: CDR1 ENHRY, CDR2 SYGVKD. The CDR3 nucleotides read TGTGCCATCAGTGAGGCAGGGGTTCGCGGCTACACCTTC. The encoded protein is CAISEAGVRGYTF.

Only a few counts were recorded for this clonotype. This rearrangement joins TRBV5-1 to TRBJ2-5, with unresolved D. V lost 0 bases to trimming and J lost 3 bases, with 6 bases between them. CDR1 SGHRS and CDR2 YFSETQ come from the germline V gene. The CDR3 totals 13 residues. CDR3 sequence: CASSLAQEETQYF. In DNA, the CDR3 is TGCGCCAGCAGCTTGGCCCAAGAAGAGACCCAGTACTTC.

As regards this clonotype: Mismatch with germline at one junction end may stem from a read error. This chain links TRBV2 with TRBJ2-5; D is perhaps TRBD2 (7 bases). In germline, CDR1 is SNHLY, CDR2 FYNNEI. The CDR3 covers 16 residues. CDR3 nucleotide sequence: TGTGCCAGCAGCGAAGAGGTGGCGGGGGCCCCGTGGTCCCAGTACTTC. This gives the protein CASSEEVAGAPWSQYF.

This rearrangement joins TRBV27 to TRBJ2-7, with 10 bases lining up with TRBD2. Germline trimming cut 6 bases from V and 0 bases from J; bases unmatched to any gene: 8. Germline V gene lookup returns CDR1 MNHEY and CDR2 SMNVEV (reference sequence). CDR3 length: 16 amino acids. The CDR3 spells CASSPGLALSSYEQYF. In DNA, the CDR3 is TGTGCCAGCAGCCCGGGACTAGCGTTGAGCTCCTACGAGCAGTACTTC.

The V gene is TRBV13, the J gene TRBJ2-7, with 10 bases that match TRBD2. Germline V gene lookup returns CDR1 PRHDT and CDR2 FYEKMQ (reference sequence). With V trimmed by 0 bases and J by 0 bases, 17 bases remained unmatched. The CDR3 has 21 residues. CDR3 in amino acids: CASSLGSIGLAGDLSSYEQYF. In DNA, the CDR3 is TGTGCCAGCAGCTTAGGATCTATAGGGCTAGCGGGGGACTTGAGCTCCTACGAGCAGTACTTC.

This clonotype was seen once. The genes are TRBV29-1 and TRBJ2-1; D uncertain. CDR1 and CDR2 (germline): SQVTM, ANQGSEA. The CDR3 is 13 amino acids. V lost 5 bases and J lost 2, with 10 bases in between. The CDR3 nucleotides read TGCAGCGTTCAAGCAAATACCTACAATGAGCAGTTCTTC. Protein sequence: CSVQANTYNEQFF.

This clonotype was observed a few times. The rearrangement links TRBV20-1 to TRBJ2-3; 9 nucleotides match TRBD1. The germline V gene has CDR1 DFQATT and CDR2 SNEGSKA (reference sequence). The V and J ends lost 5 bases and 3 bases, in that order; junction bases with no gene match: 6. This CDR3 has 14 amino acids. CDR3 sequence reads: CSAFSGTGTDTQYF. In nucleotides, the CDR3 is TGCAGTGCTTTCTCCGGGACAGGGACAGATACGCAGTATTTT.

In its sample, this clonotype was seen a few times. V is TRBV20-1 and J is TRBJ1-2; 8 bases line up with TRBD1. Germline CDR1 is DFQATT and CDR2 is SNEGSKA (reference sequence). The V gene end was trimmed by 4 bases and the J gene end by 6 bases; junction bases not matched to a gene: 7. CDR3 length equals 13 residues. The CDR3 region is CSANFGQGNGYTF. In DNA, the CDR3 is TGCAGTGCTAATTTCGGACAGGGAAATGGCTACACCTTC.

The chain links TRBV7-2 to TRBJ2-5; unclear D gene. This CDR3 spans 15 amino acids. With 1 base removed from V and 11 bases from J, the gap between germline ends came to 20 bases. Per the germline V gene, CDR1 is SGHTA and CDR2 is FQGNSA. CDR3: CASSLGRGSNNEQYF. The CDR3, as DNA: TGTGCCAGCAGCTTAGGGCGTGGAAGTAACAATGAGCAGTACTTC.

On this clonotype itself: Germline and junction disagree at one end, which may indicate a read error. The CDR3 coding sequence is TGTGCCAGCAGCATGGAGCGAACCCAAGGGACCCAGTACTTC. It yields the protein CASSMERTQGTQYF. V and J are TRBV11-2 and TRBJ2-5; D is unresolved. The CDR3 is made up of 14 amino acids. Germline assignment: CDR1 SGHAT and CDR2 FQNNGV.

CDR3 protein: CASSSPGLLEQYF. The DNA for the CDR3 is TGTGCCAGCAGCTCGCCCGGGCTGCTTGAGCAGTACTTC. This chain joins TRBV5-6 and TRBJ2-5; D ambiguous. This CDR3 is built from 13 residues. Germline V CDR1 and CDR2: SGHDT, YYEEEE. Trimming cost V 3 bases and J 11 bases, with 17 bases left between them.

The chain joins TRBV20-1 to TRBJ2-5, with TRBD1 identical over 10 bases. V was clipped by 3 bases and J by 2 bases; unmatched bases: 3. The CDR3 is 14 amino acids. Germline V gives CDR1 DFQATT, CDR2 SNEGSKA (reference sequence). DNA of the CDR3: TGCAGTGCTAGCTCGGACAGGGGGCAAGAGACCCAGTACTTC. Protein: CSASSDRGQETQYF.

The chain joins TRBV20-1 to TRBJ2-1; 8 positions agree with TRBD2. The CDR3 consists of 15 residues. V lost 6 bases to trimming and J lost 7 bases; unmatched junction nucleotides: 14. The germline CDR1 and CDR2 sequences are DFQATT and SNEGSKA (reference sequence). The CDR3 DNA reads TGCAGTGCCAAACATAGCGGGAAGGCACGGAATGAGCAGTTCTTC. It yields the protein CSAKHSGKARNEQFF.

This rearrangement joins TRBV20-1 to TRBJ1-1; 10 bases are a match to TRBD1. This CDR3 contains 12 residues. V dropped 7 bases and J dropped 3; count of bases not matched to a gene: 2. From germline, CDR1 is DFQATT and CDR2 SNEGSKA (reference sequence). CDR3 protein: CSGTGGDTEAFF. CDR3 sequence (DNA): TGCAGTGGGACAGGGGGGGACACTGAAGCTTTCTTT.

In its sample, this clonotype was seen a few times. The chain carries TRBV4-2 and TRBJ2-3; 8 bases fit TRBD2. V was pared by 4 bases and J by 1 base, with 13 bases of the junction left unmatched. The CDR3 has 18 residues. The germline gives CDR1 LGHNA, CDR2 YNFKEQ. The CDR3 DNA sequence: TGTGCCAGCAGCCTTATGGGGGAAGGCGGGGGGCGCACAGATACGCAGTATTTT. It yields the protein CASSLMGEGGGRTDTQYF.

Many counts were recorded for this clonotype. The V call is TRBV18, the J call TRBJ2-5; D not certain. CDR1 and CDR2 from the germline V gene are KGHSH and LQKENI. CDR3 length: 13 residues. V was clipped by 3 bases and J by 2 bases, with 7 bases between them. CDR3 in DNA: TGTGCCAGCTCACCGCCGGGTCAAGAGACCCAGTACTTC. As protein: CASSPPGQETQYF. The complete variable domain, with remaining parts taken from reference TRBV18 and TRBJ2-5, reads NAGVMQNPRHLVRRRGQEARLRCSPMKGHSHVYWYRQLPEEGLKFMVYLQKENIIDESGMPKERFSAEFPKEGPSILRIQQVVRGDSAAYFCASSPPGQETQYFGPGTRLLVL.